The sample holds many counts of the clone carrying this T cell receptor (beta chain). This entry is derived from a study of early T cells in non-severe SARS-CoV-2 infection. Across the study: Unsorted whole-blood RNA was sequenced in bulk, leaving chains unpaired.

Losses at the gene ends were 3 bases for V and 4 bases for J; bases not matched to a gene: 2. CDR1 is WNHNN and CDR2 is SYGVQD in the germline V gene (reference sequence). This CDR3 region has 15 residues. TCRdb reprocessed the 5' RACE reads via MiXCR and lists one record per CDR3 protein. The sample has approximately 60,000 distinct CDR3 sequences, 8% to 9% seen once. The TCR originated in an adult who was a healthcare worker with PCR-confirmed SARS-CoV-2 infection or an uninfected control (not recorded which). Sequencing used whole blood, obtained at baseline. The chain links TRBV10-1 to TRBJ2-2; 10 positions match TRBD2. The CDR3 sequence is CASSEIAGGTGELFF. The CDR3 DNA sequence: TGCGCCAGCAGTGAAATAGCGGGAGGCACCGGGGAGCTGTTTTTT.